This T cell receptor beta chain was recovered during a study of T cells after yellow fever vaccination. Findings and limits, study-wide: A minor fraction of clonotypes spanned both CD4 and CD8 compartments.

MiXCR, applied by TCRdb to the 5' RACE reads, yields one record per CDR3 protein. The sample consists of around 250,000 distinct CDR3 sequences, 6.5% to 8.5% of them appearing once. Deletions cut 2 bases from V and 7 bases from J, with 5 bases between. This CDR3 region has 12 residues. CDR1 is SEHNR and CDR2 is FQNEAQ in the germline V gene (reference sequence). This clonotype was counted ten times or more. Antigen unknown. This sequence originates from a man aged 25 to 40 who received the YFV17D yellow fever vaccine. The chain has TRBV7-9 and TRBJ1-4, with D uncertain. The sample was CD4+ T cells sorted from PBMCs, taken 15 days after the yellow fever booster vaccination. CDR3 DNA sequence: TGTGCCAGCAGCTTAAACGTTGAAAAACTGTTTTTT. This sequence encodes CASSLNVEKLFF.